These 29 T cell receptor beta chains originate from one sample sequenced in a study of blood T cell repertoires in COVID-19. TCRdb's copy holds only in-frame clones and misses some; the assay was immunoSEQ multiplex PCR. The repertoire has more than 300,000 clones, 85% to 90% of them found once; the top ten carry around 1.2%. The sequenced sample was PBMCs or T cells enriched from blood (not recorded which). These receptors were obtained from a woman between 18 and 29 years old who had recovered from COVID-19.

V is TRBV10-1 and J is TRBJ1-1; D is unresolved. Germline V lookup: CDR1 WNHNN, CDR2 SYGVQD (reference sequence). Trimming pared 2 bases from V and 2 bases from J, leaving 6 bases between. The CDR3 runs 13 residues. The CDR3 region is CASSETVNTEAFF. DNA for the CDR3: TGCGCCAGCAGTGAGACGGTCAACACTGAAGCTTTCTTT.

V usage is TRBV28 and J usage is TRBJ2-6; 10 nucleotides match TRBD1. Germline CDR1 MDHEN, CDR2 SYDVKM. Unmatched junction bases numbered 6, after V lost 4 bases and J lost 0 bases. The CDR3 has 18 amino acids. In DNA, the CDR3 is TGTGCCAGCAGTTCACCGGGACAGGGGTTCTCTGGGGCCAACGTCCTGACTTTC. It encodes CASSSPGQGFSGANVLTF.

The V and J genes are TRBV7-9 and TRBJ2-5; 12 nucleotides agree with TRBD1. V lost 1 base, J lost 4 bases, and 7 bases stayed unmatched. The CDR3 is 17 residues long. CDR1 is SEHNR, CDR2 FQNEAQ, per germline (reference sequence). The CDR3 nucleotides read TGTGCCAGCAGCTTAGGTCTACGGGACAGGGGGCCAGAGACCCAGTACTTC. This translates into CASSLGLRDRGPETQYF. The variable domain in full, with the rest retrieved from reference TRBV7-9 and TRBJ2-5, is DTGVSQNPRHKITKRGQNVTFRCDPISEHNRLYWYRQTLGQGPEFLTYFQNEAQLEKSRLLSDRFSAERPKGSFSTLEIQRTEQGDSAMYLCASSLGLRDRGPETQYFGPGTRLLVL.

The chain uses TRBV7-6 and TRBJ2-2, with D unresolved. The CDR3 totals 14 residues. Germline assignment: CDR1 SGHVS and CDR2 FNYEAQ. V was shortened by 5 bases and J by 0 bases, with 7 bases between the two germline ends. The DNA of the CDR3 is TGTGCCAGCAGCAGTTACACGAACACCGGGGAGCTGTTTTTT. Its translation: CASSSYTNTGELFF.

This clone occurred a few times. CDR3 region: CASSLESGGWSYEQYF. In DNA, the CDR3 is TGCGCCAGCAGCTTGGAGAGCGGGGGGTGGTCCTACGAGCAGTACTTC. The J gene is TRBJ2-7, the V gene TRBV5-1; 9 nucleotides align to TRBD2. V dropped 0 bases and J dropped 1; count of bases not matched to a gene: 5. Per germline, CDR1 SGHRS and CDR2 YFSETQ. CDR3 length: 16 residues.

This chain connects TRBV4-1 to TRBJ2-3; TRBD2 agrees at 9 bases. J gave up 2 bases and V 6 bases, and 9 bases lay outside the gene matches. This CDR3 contains 16 residues. Germline V CDR1 and CDR2: MGHRA, YSYEKL. The CDR3 is CASSPPAGGPTDTQYF. Written as DNA, the CDR3 is TGCGCCAGCAGTCCCCCAGCGGGGGGACCCACAGATACGCAGTATTTT.

The rearrangement links TRBV29-1 to TRBJ1-1; a possible D gene is TRBD1 (6 bases). Germline V CDR1 and CDR2: SQVTM, ANQGSEA. Trimming stripped 0 bases from V and 4 bases from J, with 12 bases between. The CDR3 extends over 14 amino acids. CDR3 sequence: CSVEDIVQGTEAFF. The DNA of the CDR3 is TGCAGCGTTGAAGATATTGTACAGGGCACTGAAGCTTTCTTT.

The chain employs TRBV9 and TRBJ2-3; the match to TRBD2 covers 9 bases. V was clipped by 4 bases and J by 0 bases; unmatched bases: 3. The germline gives CDR1 SGDLS, CDR2 YYNGEE. The CDR3 extends over 15 amino acids. CDR3 protein: CASSLAGSSTDTQYF. CDR3 in DNA: TGTGCCAGCAGCCTAGCGGGGAGTAGCACAGATACGCAGTATTTT. The full variable domain, in which reference TRBV9 and TRBJ2-3 provide the parts outside the CDR3, is DSGVTQTPKHLITATGQRVTLRCSPRSGDLSVYWYQQSLDQGLQFLIQYYNGEERAKGNILERFSAQQFPDLHSELNLSSLELGDSALYFCASSLAGSSTDTQYFGPGTRLTVL.

Details on this clone: Other DNA sequences from this sample encode an identical CDR3 as well. The chain uses TRBV5-1 and TRBJ1-2, with 10 bases that match TRBD1. Trimming took 0 bases from V and 8 from J; bases not matched to a gene: 4. Germline CDR1 reads SGHRS; CDR2 reads YFSETQ. The length of the CDR3 is 14 residues. Here the CDR3 reads CASSLGQGASGYTF. The CDR3 bases are TGCGCCAGCAGCTTGGGACAGGGGGCTTCGGGCTACACCTTC.

The V call is TRBV27, the J call TRBJ2-3; 14 bases are shared with TRBD2. This CDR3 comprises 17 residues. Losses at the gene ends were 4 bases for V and 7 bases for J; bases not matched to a gene: 10. In germline, CDR1 is MNHEY, CDR2 SMNVEV (reference sequence). The CDR3 spells CASSYPTSGGALYTQYF. As DNA, the CDR3 is TGTGCCAGCAGTTACCCGACTAGCGGGGGGGCTTTATATACGCAGTATTTT.

V and J are TRBV5-1 and TRBJ2-5, with 7 bases that match TRBD1. Germline CDR1 and CDR2: SGHRS and YFSETQ. The CDR3 is 14 amino acids. The J segment lost 3 bases and the V segment lost 5 bases, leaving 7 bases of the junction unmatched. The CDR3 protein is CASSQAGTEETQYF. The CDR3 DNA is TGCGCCAGCAGTCAAGCCGGGACAGAAGAGACCCAGTACTTC.

There are a few counts of this clone. The chain has TRBV2 and TRBJ2-7; possible D gene TRBD1, 6 bases. V lost 8 bases and J 4 bases, leaving 18 bases between the germline ends. The CDR3 is 14 amino acids. CDR1 is SNHLY and CDR2 is FYNNEI in the germline V gene. The CDR3 protein is CASRKPDSLYEQYF. Here the CDR3 DNA reads TGTGCCAGCCGCAAGCCGGACAGCCTATACGAGCAGTACTTC.

The CDR3 DNA reads TGCAGCGTTGAGGGCAGACTAAGGTCTGAAGCTTTCTTT. It encodes CSVEGRLRSEAFF. This chain uses TRBV29-1 with TRBJ1-1; the D is unclear. The CDR3 covers 13 residues. In germline, CDR1 is SQVTM, CDR2 ANQGSEA. Trimming pared 3 bases from V and 6 bases from J, leaving 14 bases between.

The chain has TRBV18 and TRBJ2-7; perhaps TRBD1 as D (6 bases). This CDR3 has 16 residues. Germline-derived CDR1 and CDR2 are KGHSH and LQKENI. Trimming removed 2 bases from V and 3 bases from J, with 17 bases in between. CDR3 sequence: CASSPTGAGTSYEQYF. DNA of the CDR3: TGTGCCAGCTCACCAACCGGGGCAGGGACAAGCTACGAGCAGTACTTC. Looking up the rest from reference TRBV18 and TRBJ2-7 gives the full variable domain: NAGVMQNPRHLVRRRGQEARLRCSPMKGHSHVYWYRQLPEEGLKFMVYLQKENIIDESGMPKERFSAEFPKEGPSILRIQQVVRGDSAAYFCASSPTGAGTSYEQYFGPGTRLTVT.

The gene calls are TRBV6-5 and TRBJ2-7, with TRBD1 matching 11 bases. The germline gives CDR1 MNHEY, CDR2 SVGAGI. CDR3 length: 14 amino acids. The J segment lost 3 bases and the V segment lost 7 bases, leaving 5 bases of the junction unmatched. In nucleotides, the CDR3 is TGTGCCAGCAAACTCGGGACAGGGGGCTACGAGCAGTACTTC. Translated, it gives CASKLGTGGYEQYF.

The chain combines TRBV6-5 with TRBJ2-1; TRBD2 matches 9 bases. Germline CDR1 and CDR2: MNHEY and SVGAGI. With 8 bases clipped from V and 1 base from J, the junction kept 6 bases outside the gene matches. The CDR3 has 15 amino acids. The CDR3 loop reads CASSPGLASYNEQFF. The CDR3 DNA follows: TGTGCCAGCTCCCCGGGACTAGCATCCTACAATGAGCAGTTCTTC.

The CDR3 DNA reads TGTGCCATCATCCCAGACAGGGGGAACACTGAAGCTTTCTTT. It specifies CAIIPDRGNTEAFF. The chain recombines TRBV10-3 with TRBJ1-1, with 8 positions matching TRBD1. The trim removed 7 bases at V and 1 base at J, leaving 5 bases unmatched. Germline lookup yields CDR1 ENHRY and CDR2 SYGVKD. CDR3 length equals 14 residues.

This clone has a single count. The V call is TRBV6-1, the J call TRBJ1-5, with TRBD1 matching 8 bases. CDR1 and CDR2 from the germline V gene are MNHNS and SASEGT. Trimming took 3 bases from V and 0 from J; bases not matched to a gene: 10. The CDR3 covers 18 residues. CDR3 in amino acids: CASSEGQDPLYSNQPQHF. The CDR3 DNA reads as TGTGCCAGCAGTGAGGGACAGGATCCCCTATATAGCAATCAGCCCCAGCATTTT.

This rearrangement joins TRBV18 to TRBJ2-1, with a weak D call TRBD1 (6 bases). V shed 6 bases and J shed 1 base, with 13 bases lying between them. Germline V gene lookup returns CDR1 KGHSH and CDR2 LQKENI. The CDR3 has 15 residues. As DNA, the CDR3 is TGTGCCAGCTCCCAAACGGGACAATCCTACAATGAGCAGTTCTTC. It is translated as CASSQTGQSYNEQFF. The full variable domain, completed using reference TRBV18 and TRBJ2-1, is NAGVMQNPRHLVRRRGQEARLRCSPMKGHSHVYWYRQLPEEGLKFMVYLQKENIIDESGMPKERFSAEFPKEGPSILRIQQVVRGDSAAYFCASSQTGQSYNEQFFGPGTRLTVL.

The count of this clone is one. The rearrangement links TRBV10-3 to TRBJ1-2, with a possible D match to TRBD1 (5 bases). With 9 bases removed from V and 4 bases from J, the gap between germline ends came to 18 bases. Germline V gene data show CDR1 as ENHRY and CDR2 as SYGVKD. The CDR3 has 14 residues. The CDR3 here is CAISARGKGYGYTF. CDR3 DNA sequence: TGTGCCATATCCGCCCGGGGGAAGGGCTATGGCTACACCTTC.

The genes are TRBV9 and TRBJ1-2, with D possibly being TRBD1 (6 bases). In germline, CDR1 is SGDLS, CDR2 YYNGEE. The CDR3 totals 15 residues. V lost 3 bases and J 2 bases, leaving 14 bases between the germline ends. The CDR3 bases are TGTGCCAGCAGCGCTCGGGGGAGGGGGAACTATGGCTACACCTTC. Protein product: CASSARGRGNYGYTF.

The chain joins TRBV2 to TRBJ1-4; D is undetermined. CDR1 is SNHLY and CDR2 is FYNNEI in the germline V gene. V lost 2 bases and J 0 bases, leaving 10 bases between the germline ends. CDR3 length: 16 amino acids. CDR3 region: CASSERQAATNEKLFF. The DNA of the CDR3 is TGTGCCAGCAGTGAAAGGCAGGCCGCAACTAATGAAAAACTGTTTTTT.

This clone has a handful of counts. The rearrangement uses TRBV30 and TRBJ1-1, with 9 bases aligning to TRBD1. This CDR3 has 15 residues. The junction had 8 bases not matched to a gene; V was cut back by 5 bases and J by 1 base. The germline V gene has CDR1 GTSNPN and CDR2 SVGIG (reference sequence). CDR3 protein: CAWGTGTTRNTEAFF. Written as DNA, the CDR3 is TGTGCCTGGGGGACAGGGACCACTAGGAACACTGAAGCTTTCTTT.

V and J are TRBV5-5 and TRBJ1-1; 9 nucleotides agree with TRBD1. The CDR3 consists of 15 residues. V shed 2 bases, J shed 4 bases, and the junction held 6 bases outside the gene matches. Germline CDR1 and CDR2: SGHKS and YYEKEE (reference sequence). CDR3 region: CASSLYPTGGTEAFF. CDR3 DNA sequence: TGTGCCAGCAGCTTATATCCGACAGGGGGCACTGAAGCTTTCTTT. The full variable domain, rest sourced from reference TRBV5-5 and TRBJ1-1, is DAGVTQSPTHLIKTRGQQVTLRCSPISGHKSVSWYQQVLGQGPQFIFQYYEKEERGRGNFPDRFSARQFPNYSSELNVNALLLGDSALYLCASSLYPTGGTEAFFGQGTRLTVV.

The CDR3 coding sequence is TGTGCCTGGAGCACTACAGGGGATGTACAGTACTTC. Its protein product is CAWSTTGDVQYF. This rearrangement joins TRBV30 to TRBJ2-7, with 7 nucleotides matching TRBD1. Looked up from germline, CDR1 is GTSNPN and CDR2 is SVGIG (reference sequence). V trimming: 3 bases; J trimming: 10 bases; junction bases outside the gene matches: 9. The CDR3 totals 12 residues.

The chain employs TRBV2 and TRBJ2-1; possibly TRBD1 for D (5 bases). Trimming shortened V by 7 bases and J by 6 bases, and 7 bases separated the two germline ends. In germline, CDR1 is SNHLY, CDR2 FYNNEI. The CDR3 sequence is 11 residues long. The CDR3 DNA follows: TGTGCCAGCAAACAGGTCAATGAGCAGTTCTTC. Protein sequence: CASKQVNEQFF. Supplemented by reference TRBV2 and TRBJ2-1, the full variable domain reads EPEVTQTPSHQVTQMGQEVILRCVPISNHLYFYWYRQILGQKVEFLVSFYNNEISEKSEIFDDQFSVERPDGSNFTLKIRSTKLEDSAMYFCASKQVNEQFFGPGTRLTVL.

The V gene is TRBV24-1, the J gene TRBJ2-1, with 8 bases aligning to TRBD2. CDR3 length: 14 amino acids. V shed 6 bases, J shed 10 bases, and the junction held 10 bases outside the gene matches. Looked up from germline, CDR1 is KGHDR and CDR2 is SFDVKD. This chain's CDR3 is CATSSRGAPGEQFF. In DNA form, the CDR3 reads TGTGCCACCAGTTCGCGGGGGGCCCCAGGGGAGCAGTTCTTC.

The CDR3 DNA reads as TGTGCCAGCAGCTTAGACGGCTATGGCTACACCTTC. The encoded protein is CASSLDGYGYTF. The V call is TRBV7-2, the J call TRBJ1-2; no clear D. Trimming left V 1 base short and J 4 bases short, with 4 bases between. The CDR3 contains 12 residues. CDR1 SGHTA and CDR2 FQGNSA come from the germline V gene.

The rearrangement uses TRBV6-1 and TRBJ1-4; D is unresolved. This CDR3 comprises 14 residues. Germline V gives CDR1 MNHNS, CDR2 SASEGT. V lost 3 bases to trimming and J lost 5 bases, with 10 bases between them. This CDR3 reads CASSEVLANEKLFF. CDR3 in DNA: TGTGCCAGCAGTGAGGTCCTAGCGAATGAAAAACTGTTTTTT.